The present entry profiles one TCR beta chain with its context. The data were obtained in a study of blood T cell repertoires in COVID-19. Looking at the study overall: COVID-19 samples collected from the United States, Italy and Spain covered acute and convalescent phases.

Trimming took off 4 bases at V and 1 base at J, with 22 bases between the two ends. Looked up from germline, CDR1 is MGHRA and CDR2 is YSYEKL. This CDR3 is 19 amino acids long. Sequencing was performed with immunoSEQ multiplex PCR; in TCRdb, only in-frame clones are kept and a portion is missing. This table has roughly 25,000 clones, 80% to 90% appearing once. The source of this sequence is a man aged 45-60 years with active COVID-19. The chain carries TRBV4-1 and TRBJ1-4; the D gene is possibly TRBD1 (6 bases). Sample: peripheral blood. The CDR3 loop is CASSLLSTPGARTNEKLFF. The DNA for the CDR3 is TGCGCCAGCAGCCTACTATCAACCCCAGGGGCCAGAACTAATGAAAAACTGTTTTTT.